The 30 T cell receptor beta chains given below trace back to one sample, sequenced in a study of monozygotic twins with inflammatory bowel disease (dated by TCRdb to between 2018 and 2021). Library construction relied on 5' RACE. The instrument was an Illumina HiSeq 2500. TCRdb reprocessed the public reads and reports one entry per CDR3 protein sequence, without DNA. This sample's table lists 350,000 to 400,000 distinct CDR3 sequences. The ten largest clones capture 2.6% of the sample. The sample consisted of blood. The receptor set was obtained from a human donor with ulcerative colitis or Crohn's disease, or a healthy co-twin of an affected twin (not recorded which).

V usage is TRBV5-1 and J usage is TRBJ2-2. The CDR3 totals 14 residues. CDR1 is SGHRS and CDR2 is YFSETQ in the germline V gene. The CDR3 loop reads CASSKDTATGELFF.

The chain combines TRBV11-3 with TRBJ2-3; the TCRdb D gene call, TRBD2, has no DNA to confirm it. Germline V lookup: CDR1 SGHNT, CDR2 YENEEA. The CDR3 covers 13 residues. CDR3: CASSLDKASHQYF.

The chain employs TRBV30 and TRBJ2-3; with no DNA, the TCRdb D assignment of TRBD2 cannot be verified. The CDR3 spans 13 residues. The germline gives CDR1 GTSNPN, CDR2 SVGIG (reference sequence). CDR3 loop: CAWNTLGTDTQYF.

This chain's CDR3 is CASSQKEKAGIFGYEQYF. The chain joins TRBV4-2 to TRBJ2-7; the TCRdb D gene call, TRBD1, has no DNA to confirm it. Germline V gene data show CDR1 as LGHNA and CDR2 as YNFKEQ. The CDR3 has 18 residues.

V usage is TRBV6-1 and J usage is TRBJ2-1. This CDR3 comprises 16 residues. The germline gives CDR1 MNHNS, CDR2 SASEGT. The CDR3 loop reads CASSRLTSSSYNEQFF.

This chain links TRBV14 with TRBJ1-1; TCRdb designates TRBD1, a call that cannot be tested without DNA. The CDR3 covers 17 residues. The germline gives CDR1 SGHDN, CDR2 FVKESK. CDR3 sequence reads: CASSQRNLRGVNTEAFF.

The rearrangement joins TRBV6-1 to TRBJ2-7; TCRdb reports TRBD2, a call that lacks DNA to check it against. The germline V gene encodes CDR1 MNHNS and CDR2 SASEGT. The CDR3 has 15 amino acids. CDR3 loop: CASSEGPSGAYEQYF.

The chain carries TRBV5-6 and TRBJ1-1. Germline-derived CDR1 and CDR2 are SGHDT and YYEEEE. The CDR3 spans 15 residues. The CDR3 sequence: CAGNRGRFMNTEAFF.

The chain carries TRBV5-1 and TRBJ1-1; TCRdb names TRBD1, which stays unverified in the absence of DNA. Germline V lookup: CDR1 SGHRS, CDR2 YFSETQ. CDR3 size: 14 residues. CDR3: CASSRGTENTEAFF.

The V gene is TRBV4-1, the J gene TRBJ2-7; TCRdb's assignment of TRBD1 cannot be checked, as there is no DNA. Germline-derived CDR1 and CDR2 are MGHRA and YSYEKL. The CDR3 length is 15 residues. The CDR3 protein is CASSQMDRGAFEQYF.

The chain couples TRBV5-1 to TRBJ1-2. The CDR3 totals 15 residues. CDR1 is SGHRS, CDR2 YFSETQ, per germline. The chain's CDR3 is CASSLLVGPIYGYTF.

V usage is TRBV29-1 and J usage is TRBJ1-4; TCRdb designates TRBD1, a call that cannot be tested without DNA. The length of the CDR3 is 13 residues. Germline V lookup: CDR1 SQVTM, CDR2 ANQGSEA. The CDR3 protein is CSVGRQGDEKLFF.

The rearrangement links TRBV5-5 to TRBJ2-5. CDR1 SGHKS and CDR2 YYEKEE come from the germline V gene (reference sequence). This CDR3 comprises 11 residues. CDR3 sequence: CASSLARDQYF.

The chain is built from TRBV4-2 and TRBJ2-5. Germline V lookup: CDR1 LGHNA, CDR2 YNFKEQ. The CDR3 length is 14 residues. CDR3 residues: CASSQGSSVETQYF.

The chain is built from TRBV9 and TRBJ1-4; TCRdb reports TRBD1, a call that lacks DNA to check it against. The CDR3 has 16 amino acids. CDR1 and CDR2 from the germline V gene are SGDLS and YYNGEE. CDR3 in amino acids: CASSVRPGQLNEKLFF.

The chain uses TRBV28 and TRBJ2-3; TCRdb names TRBD2, which stays unverified in the absence of DNA. The germline CDR1 and CDR2 sequences are MDHEN and SYDVKM. The CDR3 has 14 residues. The CDR3 protein is CASSPPWGVSTQYF.

V usage is TRBV24-1 and J usage is TRBJ1-6. The germline gives CDR1 KGHDR, CDR2 SFDVKD. The length of the CDR3 is 14 residues. The CDR3: CATSELPSNSPLHF.

The chain is built from TRBV11-2 and TRBJ1-4; lacking DNA, the TRBD1 call made by TCRdb goes unchecked. The CDR3 is 19 amino acids. The germline gives CDR1 SGHAT, CDR2 FQNNGV. This CDR3 reads CASSLRPDYSPRTNEKLFF.

The V gene is TRBV4-1, the J gene TRBJ2-5; the TCRdb D gene call, TRBD2, has no DNA to confirm it. From germline, CDR1 is MGHRA and CDR2 YSYEKL. The CDR3 sequence is 17 residues long. The CDR3 here is CASSQPGTSGGGETQYF.

The chain has TRBV7-3 and TRBJ2-7; TCRdb picks TRBD1, but there is no DNA to check that call. Germline V gene sequence: CDR1 SGHTA, CDR2 FQGTGA. The CDR3 is made up of 13 amino acids. The CDR3 loop reads CASSLNPGYEQYF. The variable domain in full, with the rest retrieved from reference TRBV7-3 and TRBJ2-7, is GAGVSQTPSNKVTEKGKYVELRCDPISGHTALYWYRQSLGQGPEFLIYFQGTGAADDSGLPNDRFFAVRPEGSVSTLKIQRTERGDSAVYLCASSLNPGYEQYFGPGTRLTVT.

The chain carries TRBV24-1 and TRBJ2-3; TCRdb proposes TRBD1, but this gene call is untestable without DNA. Germline CDR1 and CDR2: KGHDR and SFDVKD. This CDR3 region has 15 residues. This CDR3 is CATSEAGGGTDTQYF.

The chain joins TRBV5-6 to TRBJ2-7; with no DNA, the TCRdb D assignment of TRBD1 cannot be verified. CDR1 is SGHDT, CDR2 YYEEEE, per germline. The CDR3 totals 14 residues. This chain's CDR3 is CASSLQGESYEQYF.

The genes are TRBV20-1 and TRBJ2-7; TCRdb gives TRBD2 as the D gene, but with no DNA this cannot be confirmed. This CDR3 contains 16 residues. Germline CDR1 reads DFQATT; CDR2 reads SNEGSKA (reference sequence). The CDR3 sequence: CSAPHRLAGGPKEQYF.

The chain is built from TRBV7-9 and TRBJ1-5. The CDR3 covers 15 residues. Germline V gene data show CDR1 as SEHNR and CDR2 as FQNEAQ (reference sequence). The CDR3 here is CASSLGGLRNQPQHF.

The chain recombines TRBV6-5 with TRBJ1-2. The CDR3 totals 14 residues. Germline V gene sequence: CDR1 MNHEY, CDR2 SVGAGI. CDR3 in amino acids: CASSYGEIRGGYTF.

The chain carries TRBV30 and TRBJ1-3. Germline CDR1 and CDR2: GTSNPN and SVGIG (reference sequence). This CDR3 contains 11 residues. CDR3 loop: CAWQGGNTIYF.

J is TRBJ2-2 and V is TRBV7-6. The germline CDR1 and CDR2 sequences are SGHVS and FNYEAQ. The CDR3 runs 14 residues. The CDR3 is CASSHELRTGELFF.

J is TRBJ2-4 and V is TRBV2; absent DNA, TCRdb's TRBD1 call cannot be checked. The CDR3 length is 17 residues. Germline V lookup: CDR1 SNHLY, CDR2 FYNNEI. The CDR3 here is CASSEVARSGPKNIQYF.

This chain links TRBV12-3 or TRBV12-4 with TRBJ2-1; the TCRdb call, TRBD1, lacks DNA for checking. This CDR3 contains 15 residues. CDR3 residues: CASSLRQGMINEQFF.

This CDR3 reads CASSSSGTSGNEQFF. The chain couples TRBV7-2 to TRBJ2-1; absent DNA, TCRdb's TRBD2 call cannot be checked. Germline V gene data show CDR1 as SGHTA and CDR2 as FQGNSA. The CDR3 extends over 15 amino acids.